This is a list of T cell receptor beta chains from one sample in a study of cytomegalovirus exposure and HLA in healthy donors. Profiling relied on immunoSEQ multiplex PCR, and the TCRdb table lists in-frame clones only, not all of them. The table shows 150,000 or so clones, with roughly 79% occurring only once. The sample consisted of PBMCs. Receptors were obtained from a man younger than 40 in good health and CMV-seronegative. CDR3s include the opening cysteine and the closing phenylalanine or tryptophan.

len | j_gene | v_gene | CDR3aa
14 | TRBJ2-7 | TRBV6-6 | CASTGTSGVYEQYF
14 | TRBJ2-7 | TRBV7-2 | CASSKGGLGYEQYF
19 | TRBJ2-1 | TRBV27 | CASSFEGGGWTSGISEQFF
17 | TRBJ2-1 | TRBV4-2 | CASSQGFQGPVNNEQFF
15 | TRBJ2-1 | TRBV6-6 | CASNHDRAPCNEQFF
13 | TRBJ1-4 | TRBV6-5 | CASATNRGEKLFF
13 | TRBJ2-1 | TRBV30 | CAWSVYEANEQFF
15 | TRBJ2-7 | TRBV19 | CASSMIRRGSYEQYF
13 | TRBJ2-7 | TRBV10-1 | CASTPGGSNEQYF
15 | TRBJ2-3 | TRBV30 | CAWSAGAGGTDTQYF
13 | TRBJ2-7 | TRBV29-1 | CSVAPGESDEQYF
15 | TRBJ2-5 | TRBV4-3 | CASKREIAGVETQYF
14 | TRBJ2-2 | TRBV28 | CASGLPGLTGELFF
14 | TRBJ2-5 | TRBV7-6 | CASSLAEVGETQYF
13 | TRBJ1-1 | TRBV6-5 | CASGRTEQGEAFF
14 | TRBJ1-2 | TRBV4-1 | CASSQSRGAYGYTF
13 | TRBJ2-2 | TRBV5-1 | CASSLDQAGELFF
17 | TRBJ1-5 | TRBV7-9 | CASSLGTGGVGNQPQHF
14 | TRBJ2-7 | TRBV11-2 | CASSQDRGSYEQYF
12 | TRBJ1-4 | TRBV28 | CASRFSGEKLFF
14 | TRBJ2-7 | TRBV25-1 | CASSEWADTYEQYF
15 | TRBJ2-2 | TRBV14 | CASSRLGTATGELFF
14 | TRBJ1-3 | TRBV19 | CASTPTGVGNTIYF
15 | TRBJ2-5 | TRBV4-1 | CASSQDSTGGETQYF
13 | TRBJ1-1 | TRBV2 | CASSREMNTEAFF
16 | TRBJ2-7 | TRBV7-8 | CASRPRTGGVIHEQYF
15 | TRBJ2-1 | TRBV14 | CASSPTGTPYNEQFF
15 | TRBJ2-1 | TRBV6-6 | CASSPIAGDYNEQFF
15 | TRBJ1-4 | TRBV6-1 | CASSQYFEAGEKLFF
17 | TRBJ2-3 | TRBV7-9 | CASSTWGYGGNTDTQYF
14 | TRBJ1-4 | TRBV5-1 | CASSLATGTEKLFF
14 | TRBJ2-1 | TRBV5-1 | CASSWTSGENEQFF
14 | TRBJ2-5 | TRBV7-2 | CASSRLRGSKTQYF
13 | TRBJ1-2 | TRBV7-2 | CASSLGQGGGYTF
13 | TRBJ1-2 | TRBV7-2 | CASSQTGTGGYTF
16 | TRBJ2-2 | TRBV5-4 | CASSLELARGIGELFF
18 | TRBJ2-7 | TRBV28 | CASSLLPPDRGTSYEQYF
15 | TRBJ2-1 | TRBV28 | CASTSPLRGANEQFF
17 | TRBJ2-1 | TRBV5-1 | CASSSGDWGFTYNEQFF
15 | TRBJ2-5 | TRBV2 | CASKERIQGQETQYF
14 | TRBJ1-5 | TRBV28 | CASSRGTPDQPQHF
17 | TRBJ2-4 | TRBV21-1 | CASSNMEGDRLENIQYF
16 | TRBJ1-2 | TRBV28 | CASSLSAGGLLSGYTF
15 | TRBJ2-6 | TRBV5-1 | CASSPTGSGANVLTF
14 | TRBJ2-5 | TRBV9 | CASSVAGARETQYF
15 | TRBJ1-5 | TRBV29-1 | CSASGQGAWDQPQHF
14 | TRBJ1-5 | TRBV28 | CASSRDRGNQPQHF
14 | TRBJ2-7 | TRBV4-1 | CASSTRTGPYEQYF
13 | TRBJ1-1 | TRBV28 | CASSWTDVPEAFF